A single sample is the source of the 5 T cell receptor beta chains below, sequenced in a study of early T cells in non-severe SARS-CoV-2 infection. TCRdb re-analysed the 5' RACE reads in MiXCR, keeping a single row per CDR3 protein. The sample holds tens of thousands of distinct CDR3 sequences, 5% to 6.5% seen once. The sequencing input was whole blood. The receptors originated from an adult who was a healthcare worker with PCR-confirmed SARS-CoV-2 infection or an uninfected control (not recorded which).

This clonotype was seen many times. In DNA form, the CDR3 reads TGTGCCAGCTCCCGTGGGAGGGCCACCGGACAGGGACGTGGGGATGGCTACACCTTC. Its protein is CASSRGRATGQGRGDGYTF. The chain has TRBV18 and TRBJ1-2; 8 nucleotides align to TRBD1. Germline V gene lookup returns CDR1 KGHSH and CDR2 LQKENI. The CDR3 length is 19 residues. V dropped 6 bases and J dropped 6; count of bases not matched to a gene: 24.

This clonotype has ten or more counts. This chain uses TRBV11-2 with TRBJ2-1, with D uncertain. The V end lost 2 bases, the J end lost 7 bases, and 9 bases lay between the germline ends. The CDR3 extends over 13 amino acids. Germline V gene lookup returns CDR1 SGHAT and CDR2 FQNNGV. The CDR3 DNA reads as TGTGCCAGCAGCTTATCACGGCCTAATGAGCAGTTCTTC. Protein: CASSLSRPNEQFF.

This clonotype was detected ten times or more. This rearrangement joins TRBV7-2 to TRBJ2-1; 9 bases map to TRBD1. Trimming cost V 4 bases and J 7 bases; bases outside gene matches: 5. Germline CDR1 reads SGHTA; CDR2 reads FQGNSA. The length of the CDR3 is 14 residues. The CDR3 loop reads CASSSDRGNNEQFF. In DNA form, the CDR3 reads TGTGCCAGCAGCTCCGACAGGGGGAATAATGAGCAGTTCTTC.

This clonotype was seen ten or more times. This rearrangement joins TRBV20-1 to TRBJ2-5; 7 nucleotides line up with TRBD2. Per the germline V gene, CDR1 is DFQATT and CDR2 is SNEGSKA (reference sequence). Germline trimming cut 5 bases from V and 2 bases from J; bases unmatched to any gene: 8. The CDR3 extends over 14 amino acids. CDR3 region: CSAPRGGGQETQYF. Written as DNA, the CDR3 is TGCAGTGCTCCCCGGGGCGGGGGACAAGAGACCCAGTACTTC.

This clonotype has ten or more counts. One end of the junction fails to match germline, which may point to a read error. The chain uses TRBV29-1 and TRBJ1-2, with D uncertain. The CDR3 loop spans 9 amino acids. Germline assignment: CDR1 SQVTM and CDR2 ANQGSEA. The CDR3 DNA is TGCAGCGTAGACTCAAGCGCCGCCTTC. Its translation is CSVDSSAAF.